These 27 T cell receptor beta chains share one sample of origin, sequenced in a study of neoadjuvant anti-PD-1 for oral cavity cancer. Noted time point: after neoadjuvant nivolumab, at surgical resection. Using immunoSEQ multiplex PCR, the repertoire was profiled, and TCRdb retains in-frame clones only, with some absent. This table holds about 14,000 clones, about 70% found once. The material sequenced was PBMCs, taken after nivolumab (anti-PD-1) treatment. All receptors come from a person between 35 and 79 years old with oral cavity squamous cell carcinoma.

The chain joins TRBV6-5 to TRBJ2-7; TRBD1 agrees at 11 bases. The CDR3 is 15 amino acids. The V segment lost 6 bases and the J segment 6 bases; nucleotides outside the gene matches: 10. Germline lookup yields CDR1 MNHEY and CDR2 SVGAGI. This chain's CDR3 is CASSRHRDRGIEQYF. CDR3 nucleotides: TGTGCCAGCAGCCGCCACCGGGACAGGGGGATCGAGCAGTACTTC.

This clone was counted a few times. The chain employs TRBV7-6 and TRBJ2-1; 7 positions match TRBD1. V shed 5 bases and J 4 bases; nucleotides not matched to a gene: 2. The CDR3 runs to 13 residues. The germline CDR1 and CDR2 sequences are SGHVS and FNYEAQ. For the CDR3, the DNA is TGTGCCAGCAGCGTGGGACAGTACAATGAGCAGTTCTTC. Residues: CASSVGQYNEQFF.

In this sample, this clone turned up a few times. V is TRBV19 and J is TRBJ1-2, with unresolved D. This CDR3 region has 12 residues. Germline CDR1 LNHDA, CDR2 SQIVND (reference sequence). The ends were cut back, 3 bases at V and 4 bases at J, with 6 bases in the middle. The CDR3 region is CASSIQTYGYTF. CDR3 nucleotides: TGTGCCAGTAGTATCCAGACCTATGGCTACACCTTC.

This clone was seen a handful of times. CDR3 protein: CASSVNDGDYEQYF. The CDR3 region has the DNA TGTGCCAGCAGCGTTAATGACGGAGACTACGAGCAGTACTTC. The rearrangement links TRBV9 to TRBJ2-7; D not resolved. V shed 2 bases and J shed 3 bases, with 12 bases lying between them. The length of the CDR3 is 14 residues. From germline, CDR1 is SGDLS and CDR2 YYNGEE.

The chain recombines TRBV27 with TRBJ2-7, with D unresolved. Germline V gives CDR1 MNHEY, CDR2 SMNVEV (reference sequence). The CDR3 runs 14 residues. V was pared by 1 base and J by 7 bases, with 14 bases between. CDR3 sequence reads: CASSLLLETGEQYF. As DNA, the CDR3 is TGTGCCAGCAGTTTATTGCTGGAGACTGGTGAGCAGTACTTC.

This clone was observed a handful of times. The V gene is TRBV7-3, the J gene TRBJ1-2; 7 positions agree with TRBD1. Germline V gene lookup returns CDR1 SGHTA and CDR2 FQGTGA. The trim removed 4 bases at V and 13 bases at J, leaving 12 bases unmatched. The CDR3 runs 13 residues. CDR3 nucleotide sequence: TGTGCCAGCAGCTCTGGGTTGACAGGGCATTTCACCTTC. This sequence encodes CASSSGLTGHFTF.

CDR3 sequence reads: CASSPQRETEAFF. The CDR3, as DNA: TGTGCCAGCTCACCACAAAGAGAAACTGAAGCTTTCTTT. The V and J genes are TRBV18 and TRBJ1-1; the D is unclear. V was cut by 1 base and J by 5 bases, with 8 bases left in between. The CDR3 is 13 residues long. CDR1 is KGHSH, CDR2 LQKENI, per germline.

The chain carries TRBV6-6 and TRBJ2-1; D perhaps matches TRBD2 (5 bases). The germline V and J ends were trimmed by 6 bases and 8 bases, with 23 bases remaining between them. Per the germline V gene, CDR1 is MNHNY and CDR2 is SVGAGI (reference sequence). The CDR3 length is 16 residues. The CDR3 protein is CASSLAKGALIDEQFF. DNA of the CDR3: TGTGCCAGCAGCCTCGCTAAGGGAGCCCTAATCGATGAGCAGTTCTTC.

The CDR3 DNA follows: TGCGCCAGCAGCCCCCGGGGGGGGGACGAGACCCAGTACTTC. Protein: CASSPRGGDETQYF. The rearrangement joins TRBV5-1 to TRBJ2-5; 8 bases line up with TRBD2. Trimming at V came to 4 bases and at J to 5 bases, leaving 7 bases not matched to a gene. From germline, CDR1 is SGHRS and CDR2 YFSETQ. The CDR3 contains 14 residues.

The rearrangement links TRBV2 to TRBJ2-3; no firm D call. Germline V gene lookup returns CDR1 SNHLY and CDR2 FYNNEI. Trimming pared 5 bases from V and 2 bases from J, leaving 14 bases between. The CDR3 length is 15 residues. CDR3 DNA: TGTGCCAGCAGTTGGACCGAGCTTGTCACAGATACGCAGTATTTT. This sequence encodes CASSWTELVTDTQYF.

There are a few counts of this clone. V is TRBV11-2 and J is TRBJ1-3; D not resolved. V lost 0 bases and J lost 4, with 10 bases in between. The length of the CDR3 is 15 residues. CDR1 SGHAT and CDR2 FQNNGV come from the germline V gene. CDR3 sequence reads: CASSLEAGDGNTIYF. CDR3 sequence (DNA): TGTGCCAGCAGCTTAGAGGCAGGCGACGGAAACACCATATATTTT.

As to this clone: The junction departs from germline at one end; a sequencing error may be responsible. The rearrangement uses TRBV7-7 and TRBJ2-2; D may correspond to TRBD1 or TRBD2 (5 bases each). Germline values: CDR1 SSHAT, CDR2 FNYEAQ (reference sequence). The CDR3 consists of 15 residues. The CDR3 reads CASREAVGGTGELFF. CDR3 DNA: TGTGCTAGCAGGGAAGCGGTTGGGGGCACCGGGGAGCTGTTTTTT.

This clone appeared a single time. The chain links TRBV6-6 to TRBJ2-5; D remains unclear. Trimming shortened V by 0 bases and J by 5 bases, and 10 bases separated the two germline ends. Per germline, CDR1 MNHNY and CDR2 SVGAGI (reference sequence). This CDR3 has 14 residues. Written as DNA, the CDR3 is TGTGCCAGCAGTTACTCGGGGTATCCGGAGACCCAGTACTTC. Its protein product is CASSYSGYPETQYF.

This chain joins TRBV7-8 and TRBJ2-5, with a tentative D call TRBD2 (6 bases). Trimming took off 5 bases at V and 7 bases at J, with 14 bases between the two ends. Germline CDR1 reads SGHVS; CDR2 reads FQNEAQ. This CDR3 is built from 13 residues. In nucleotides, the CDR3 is TGTGCCAGCAGCCAATCTAGCGTGGGGACCCAGTACTTC. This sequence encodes CASSQSSVGTQYF.

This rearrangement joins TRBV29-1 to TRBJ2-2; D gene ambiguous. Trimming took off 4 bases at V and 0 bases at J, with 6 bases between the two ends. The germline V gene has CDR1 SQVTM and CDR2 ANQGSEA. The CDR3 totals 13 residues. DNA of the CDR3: TGCAGCGTTGGAGAGTCGAACACCGGGGAGCTGTTTTTT. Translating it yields CSVGESNTGELFF.

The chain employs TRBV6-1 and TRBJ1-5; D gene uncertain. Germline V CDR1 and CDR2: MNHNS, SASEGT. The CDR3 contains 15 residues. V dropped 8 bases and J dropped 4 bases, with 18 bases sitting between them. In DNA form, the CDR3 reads TGTGCCAGCGTCCATGGAGGCATTCATAATCAGCCCCAGCATTTT. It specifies CASVHGGIHNQPQHF.

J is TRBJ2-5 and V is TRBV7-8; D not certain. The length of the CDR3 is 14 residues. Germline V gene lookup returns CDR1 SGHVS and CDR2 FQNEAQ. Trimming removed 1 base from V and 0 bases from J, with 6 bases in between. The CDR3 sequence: CASSLVGDQETQYF. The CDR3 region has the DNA TGTGCCAGCAGCTTAGTTGGCGACCAAGAGACCCAGTACTTC.

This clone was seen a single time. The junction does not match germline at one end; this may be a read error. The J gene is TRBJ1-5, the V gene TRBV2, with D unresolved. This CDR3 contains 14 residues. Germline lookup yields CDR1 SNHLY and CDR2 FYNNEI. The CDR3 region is CASRPAIGNQPQHF. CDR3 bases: TGTGCCAGCAGACCCGCCATCGGCAACCAGCCCCAGCATTTT.

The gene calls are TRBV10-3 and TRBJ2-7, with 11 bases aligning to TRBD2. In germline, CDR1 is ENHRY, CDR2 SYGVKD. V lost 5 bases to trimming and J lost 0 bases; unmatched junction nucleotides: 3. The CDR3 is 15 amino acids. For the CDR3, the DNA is TGTGCCATCAGTCCCGGGACTAGCGGCTCCTACGAGCAGTACTTC. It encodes CAISPGTSGSYEQYF.

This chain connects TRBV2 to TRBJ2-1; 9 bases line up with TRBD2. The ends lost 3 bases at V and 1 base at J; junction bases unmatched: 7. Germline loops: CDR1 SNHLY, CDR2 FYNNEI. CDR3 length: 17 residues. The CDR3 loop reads CASSDISGSSSYNEQFF. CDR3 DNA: TGTGCCAGCAGTGACATTAGCGGGAGTTCGTCCTACAATGAGCAGTTCTTC.

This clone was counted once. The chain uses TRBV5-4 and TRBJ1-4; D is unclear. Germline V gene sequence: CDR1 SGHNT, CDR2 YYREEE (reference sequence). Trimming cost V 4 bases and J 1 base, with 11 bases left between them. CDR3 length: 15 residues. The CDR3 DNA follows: TGTGCCAGCAGCAATACGGGAGGAACTAATGAAAAACTGTTTTTT. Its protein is CASSNTGGTNEKLFF.

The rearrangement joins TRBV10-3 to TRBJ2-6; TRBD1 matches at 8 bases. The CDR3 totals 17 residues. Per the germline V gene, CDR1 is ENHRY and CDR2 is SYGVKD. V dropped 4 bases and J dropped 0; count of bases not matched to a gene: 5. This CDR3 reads CAISATGAGSGANVLTF. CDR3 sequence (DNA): TGTGCCATCAGTGCGACAGGGGCCGGCTCTGGGGCCAACGTCCTGACTTTC.

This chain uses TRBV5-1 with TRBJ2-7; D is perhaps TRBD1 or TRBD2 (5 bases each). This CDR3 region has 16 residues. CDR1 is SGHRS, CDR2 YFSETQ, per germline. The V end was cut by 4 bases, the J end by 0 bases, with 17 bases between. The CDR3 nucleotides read TGCGCCAGCAGCCCGGGGACGGCTGAAAGCTCCTACGAGCAGTACTTC. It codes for CASSPGTAESSYEQYF.

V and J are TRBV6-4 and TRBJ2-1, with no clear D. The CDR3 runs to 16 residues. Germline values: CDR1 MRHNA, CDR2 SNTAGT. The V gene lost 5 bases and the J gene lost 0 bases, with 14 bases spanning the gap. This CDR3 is CASSPGPPPSYNEQFF. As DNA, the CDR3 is TGTGCCAGCAGTCCTGGACCTCCCCCCTCCTACAATGAGCAGTTCTTC.

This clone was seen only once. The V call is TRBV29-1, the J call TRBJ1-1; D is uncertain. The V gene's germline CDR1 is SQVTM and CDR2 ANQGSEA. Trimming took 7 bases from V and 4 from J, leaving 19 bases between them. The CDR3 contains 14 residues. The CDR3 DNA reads TGCAGCGCGAGGGTAGGGCAAAGAGGCACTGAAGCTTTCTTT. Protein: CSARVGQRGTEAFF.

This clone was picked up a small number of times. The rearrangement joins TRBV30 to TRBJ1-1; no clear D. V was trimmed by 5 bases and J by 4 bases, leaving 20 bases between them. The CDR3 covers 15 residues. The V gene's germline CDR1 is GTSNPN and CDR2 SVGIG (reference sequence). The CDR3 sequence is CAWGPPGREGTEAFF. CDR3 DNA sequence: TGTGCCTGGGGGCCCCCCGGACGGGAGGGCACTGAAGCTTTCTTT.

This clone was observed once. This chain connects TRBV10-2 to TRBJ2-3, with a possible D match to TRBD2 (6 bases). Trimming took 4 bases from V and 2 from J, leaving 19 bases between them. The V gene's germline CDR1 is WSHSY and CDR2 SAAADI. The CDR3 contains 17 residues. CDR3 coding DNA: TGCGCCAGCAGTGGCGGACGGGGGTCGGGTTTCACAGATACGCAGTATTTT. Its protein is CASSGGRGSGFTDTQYF.